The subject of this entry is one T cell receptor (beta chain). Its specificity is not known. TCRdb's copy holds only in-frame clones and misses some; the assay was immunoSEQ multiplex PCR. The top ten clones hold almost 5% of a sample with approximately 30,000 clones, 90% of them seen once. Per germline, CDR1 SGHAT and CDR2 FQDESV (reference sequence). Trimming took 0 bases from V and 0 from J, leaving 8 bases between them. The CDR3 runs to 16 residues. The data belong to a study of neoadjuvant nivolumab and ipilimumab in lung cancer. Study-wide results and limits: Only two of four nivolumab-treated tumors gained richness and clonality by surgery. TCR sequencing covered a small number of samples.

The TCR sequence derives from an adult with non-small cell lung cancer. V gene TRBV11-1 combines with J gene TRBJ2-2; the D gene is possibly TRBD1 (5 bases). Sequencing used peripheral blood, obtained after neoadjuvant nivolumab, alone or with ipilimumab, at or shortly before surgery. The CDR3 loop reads CASSLAAGSNTGELFF. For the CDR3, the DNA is TGTGCCAGCAGCTTAGCGGCAGGGTCGAACACCGGGGAGCTGTTTTTT.